This T cell receptor beta chain emerged from a study of cytomegalovirus exposure and HLA in healthy donors. The germline gives CDR1 MNHEY, CDR2 SMNVEV (reference sequence). The CDR3 length is 18 residues. V shed 5 bases, J shed 4 bases, and the junction held 18 bases outside the gene matches. Primers for the PCR totalled 60 Vbeta and 13 Jbeta. Sequencing used immunoSEQ multiplex PCR; TCRdb keeps in-frame clones, though not all of them. Of approximately 120,000 clones in the sample, roughly four fifths were seen once. Sequencing was done on a sample of PBMCs. The V gene is TRBV27, the J gene TRBJ1-2; 8 bases fit TRBD1. This receptor was taken from a woman between 50 and 59 years old in good health and CMV-seropositive. CDR3 nucleotide sequence: TGTGCCAGCAGTCCCTTAGGGGACAGGTCCTACCTTAGCTATGGCTACACCTTC. Its protein product is CASSPLGDRSYLSYGYTF.